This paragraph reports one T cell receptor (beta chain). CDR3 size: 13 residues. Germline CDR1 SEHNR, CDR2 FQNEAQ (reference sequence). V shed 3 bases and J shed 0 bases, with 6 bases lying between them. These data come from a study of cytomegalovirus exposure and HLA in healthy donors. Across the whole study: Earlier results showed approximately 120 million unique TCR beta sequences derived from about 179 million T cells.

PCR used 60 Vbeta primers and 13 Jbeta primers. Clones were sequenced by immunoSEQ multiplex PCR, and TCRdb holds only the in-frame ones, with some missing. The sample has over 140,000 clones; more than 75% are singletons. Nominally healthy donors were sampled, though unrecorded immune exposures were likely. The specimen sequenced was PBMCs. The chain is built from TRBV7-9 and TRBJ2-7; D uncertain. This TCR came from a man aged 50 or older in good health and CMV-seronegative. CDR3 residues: CASSFRDSYEQYF. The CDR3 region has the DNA TGTGCCAGCAGCTTTAGAGACTCCTACGAGCAGTACTTC.